This TCR beta chain originates from a study of T cell repertoires in cytomegalovirus infection. Across the whole study: Selected CMV epitopes included recently identified HLA-C-restricted ones as well as well-studied HLA-B-restricted ones. An indication of both CMV infection and matching HLA type came from public TCR beta signatures.

Note on this clonotype: The antigen remains undetermined.

Deletions cut 2 bases from V and 9 bases from J, with 11 bases between. CDR1 MNHNS and CDR2 SASEGT come from the germline V gene. This CDR3 is 12 amino acids long. TCRdb reprocessed the reads with MiXCR, giving one entry per CDR3 protein. The sample gives approximately 990,000 distinct CDR3 sequences, roughly 31% of which show up once; more than 12% is in the top ten. Overall study results and limits: HLA-C-restricted CMV clonotypes gave the most frequent clonotype in two of eight donors.

This TCR was recovered from a human donor in good health (CMV status not recorded). Some clones in this sample may be carry-over from other donors' samples. Here the sequenced sample was cultured CD8+ T cells from PBMCs, taken from culture after CMV antigen stimulation. V and J are TRBV6-1 and TRBJ2-7; the D gene could be TRBD1 or TRBD2 (5 bases each). CDR3 loop: CASSESWGWQYF. CDR3 DNA sequence: TGTGCCAGCAGTGAATCCTGGGGGTGGCAGTACTTC.